A single sample is the source of the 19 T cell receptor beta chains below, sequenced in a study of blood T cell repertoires in COVID-19. Profiled with immunoSEQ multiplex PCR; TCRdb holds only in-frame clones, not every one. The sample yields roughly 250,000 clones, around 88% seen once. The sample consisted of PBMCs or T cells enriched from blood (not recorded which). These receptor sequences come from a middle-aged woman with acute COVID-19.

The rearrangement joins TRBV7-3 to TRBJ1-6; the D gene is possibly TRBD1 (5 bases). Germline V lookup: CDR1 SGHTA, CDR2 FQGTGA. This CDR3 region has 15 residues. With 2 bases removed from V and 4 bases from J, the gap between germline ends came to 9 bases. The CDR3 nucleotides read TGTGCCAGCAGCTTAGCAGGGCATTATAATTCACCCCTCCACTTT. This translates into CASSLAGHYNSPLHF. The entire variable domain, with the rest obtained from reference TRBV7-3 and TRBJ1-6, is as follows: GAGVSQTPSNKVTEKGKYVELRCDPISGHTALYWYRQSLGQGPEFLIYFQGTGAADDSGLPNDRFFAVRPEGSVSTLKIQRTERGDSAVYLCASSLAGHYNSPLHFGNGTRLTVT.

The chain has TRBV7-9 and TRBJ2-1; 8 bases fit TRBD2. Germline-derived CDR1 and CDR2 are SEHNR and FQNEAQ (reference sequence). The CDR3 is 15 amino acids. V lost 3 bases to trimming and J lost 7 bases; unmatched junction nucleotides: 8. In DNA, the CDR3 is TGTGCCAGCAGCTTGGGACTAGACAGGAGGAATGAGCAGTTCTTC. Protein product: CASSLGLDRRNEQFF.

The rearrangement links TRBV7-9 to TRBJ2-2, with no clear D. V lost 5 bases and J lost 5, with 3 bases in between. From germline, CDR1 is SEHNR and CDR2 FQNEAQ (reference sequence). The CDR3 consists of 11 residues. The chain's CDR3 is CASSTTGELFF. Written as DNA, the CDR3 is TGTGCCAGCAGCACTACCGGGGAGCTGTTTTTT.

This chain joins TRBV5-1 and TRBJ1-6, with 7 bases fitting TRBD1. The length of the CDR3 is 15 residues. The ends lost 2 bases at V and 7 bases at J; junction bases unmatched: 6. From germline, CDR1 is SGHRS and CDR2 YFSETQ. DNA for the CDR3: TGCGCCAGCAGCTTTGGGACAGTTAGGAATTCACCCCTCCACTTT. Its protein product is CASSFGTVRNSPLHF.

The chain is built from TRBV9 and TRBJ2-7; D not resolved. With 5 bases removed from V and 6 bases from J, the gap between germline ends came to 15 bases. The germline V gene encodes CDR1 SGDLS and CDR2 YYNGEE. CDR3 length: 13 residues. CDR3 loop: CASSPPGHSEQYF. The DNA for the CDR3 is TGTGCCAGCAGTCCCCCGGGTCACTCCGAGCAGTACTTC.

This clone was picked up one time. The chain recombines TRBV11-3 with TRBJ1-1; no firm D call. CDR3 length equals 14 residues. Germline V CDR1 and CDR2: SGHNT, YENEEA. V was shortened by 0 bases and J by 6 bases, with 11 bases between the two germline ends. In nucleotides, the CDR3 is TGTGCCAGCAGCTTAGATGAAAATCGGTCTGAAGCTTTCTTT. This sequence encodes CASSLDENRSEAFF.

The chain links TRBV25-1 to TRBJ1-1; 8 nucleotides match TRBD1. Germline V gene sequence: CDR1 MGHDK, CDR2 SYGVNS. This CDR3 has 15 amino acids. The trim removed 1 base at V and 5 bases at J, leaving 6 bases unmatched. CDR3 DNA sequence: TGTGCCAGCAGTGAATTTGGCAGGGGGCTTACTGAAGCTTTCTTT. Amino acids: CASSEFGRGLTEAFF.

Of note for this clone: Other DNA sequences within the sample encode an identical CDR3. The V and J genes are TRBV3-1 (or the pseudogene TRBV3-2) and TRBJ1-3; D may be TRBD1 (5 bases). The CDR3 consists of 12 residues. The V end lost 8 bases, the J end lost 3 bases, and 8 bases lay between the germline ends. Germline V gene sequence: CDR1 LGHDT, CDR2 YNNKEL (reference sequence). The CDR3 DNA is TGTGCCAGCCGGGGGGGTGGAAACACCATATATTTT. Translated: CASRGGGNTIYF.

J is TRBJ2-1 and V is TRBV19, with 7 bases aligning to TRBD1. The CDR3 covers 15 residues. J gave up 6 bases and V 3 bases, and 8 bases lay outside the gene matches. Looked up from germline, CDR1 is LNHDA and CDR2 is SQIVND (reference sequence). The CDR3 is CASSIGQARGNEQFF. CDR3 nucleotides: TGTGCCAGTAGTATCGGACAGGCCCGGGGCAATGAGCAGTTCTTC.

CDR3 loop: CASSLVMGAIQGANEKLFF. The DNA of the CDR3 is TGTGCCAGCAGCTTAGTAATGGGGGCGATACAGGGGGCGAATGAAAAACTGTTTTTT. The chain uses TRBV7-9 and TRBJ1-4, with 9 bases identical to TRBD1. The CDR3 length is 19 residues. Trimming removed 1 base from V and 5 bases from J; junction bases left unmatched: 14. Germline CDR1 is SEHNR and CDR2 is FQNEAQ (reference sequence).

This clone was observed a single time. The chain recombines TRBV6-5 with TRBJ1-5; D gene uncertain. V dropped 5 bases and J dropped 5 bases, with 10 bases sitting between them. The germline V gene encodes CDR1 MNHEY and CDR2 SVGAGI. This CDR3 has 13 amino acids. DNA for the CDR3: TGTGCCAGCAGTCCAGAATTTTATCAGCCCCAGCATTTT. Translating gives CASSPEFYQPQHF.

The chain uses TRBV20-1 and TRBJ2-1; D possibly corresponds to TRBD1 (6 bases). CDR1 is DFQATT, CDR2 SNEGSKA, per germline (reference sequence). The CDR3 loop spans 10 amino acids. Deletions cut 7 bases from V and 6 bases from J, with 7 bases between. Here the CDR3 DNA reads TGCAGTGTCAGGGGCAATGAGCAGTTCTTC. It encodes CSVRGNEQFF.

The gene calls are TRBV3-1 (or the pseudogene TRBV3-2) and TRBJ2-1; D perhaps matches TRBD2 (6 bases). Per the germline V gene, CDR1 is LGHDT and CDR2 is YNNKEL (reference sequence). V was pared by 4 bases and J by 6 bases, with 16 bases between. This CDR3 spans 15 amino acids. This chain's CDR3 is CASSPNRKTSNEQFF. CDR3 bases: TGTGCCAGCAGCCCGAACCGCAAGACTAGCAATGAGCAGTTCTTC.

V usage is TRBV15 and J usage is TRBJ1-5; tentatively, D is TRBD1 (6 bases). In germline, CDR1 is LNHNV, CDR2 YYDKDF (reference sequence). The CDR3 consists of 15 residues. V was clipped by 4 bases and J by 2 bases, with 12 bases between them. The CDR3 coding sequence is TGTGCCACCAGCAATTACAGGGAAGGCAATCAGCCCCAGCATTTT. Its protein is CATSNYREGNQPQHF.

The chain couples TRBV7-9 to TRBJ2-5; 9 bases agree with TRBD1. V trimming: 3 bases; J trimming: 4 bases; junction bases outside the gene matches: 6. There are 15 residues in the CDR3. The germline V gene encodes CDR1 SEHNR and CDR2 FQNEAQ (reference sequence). In DNA, the CDR3 is TGTGCCAGCAGCTTGAACAGGGGGCTCGGAGAGACCCAGTACTTC. This sequence encodes CASSLNRGLGETQYF.

CDR3 sequence: CASSGRARETQYF. CDR3 DNA sequence: TGTGCCAGTAGTGGCAGGGCACGGGAGACCCAGTACTTC. This chain uses TRBV19 with TRBJ2-5, with D maybe TRBD1 (5 bases). Trimming took off 5 bases at V and 5 bases at J, with 12 bases between the two ends. CDR3 size: 13 residues. The V gene's germline CDR1 is LNHDA and CDR2 SQIVND (reference sequence). Combining the CDR3 with reference TRBV19 and TRBJ2-5 gives the whole variable domain DGGITQSPKYLFRKEGQNVTLSCEQNLNHDAMYWYRQDPGQGLRLIYYSQIVNDFQKGDIAEGYSVSREKKESFPLTVTSAQKNPTAFYLCASSGRARETQYFGPGTRLLVL.

The genes are TRBV28 and TRBJ2-3; D uncertain. With 2 bases removed from V and 3 bases from J, the gap between germline ends came to 6 bases. The CDR3 is 13 residues long. The V gene's germline CDR1 is MDHEN and CDR2 SYDVKM. The CDR3 loop reads CASSLIQTDTQYF. In DNA form, the CDR3 reads TGTGCCAGCAGTTTAATCCAGACAGATACGCAGTATTTT.

The chain couples TRBV5-4 to TRBJ2-5; 8 bases agree with TRBD2. In germline, CDR1 is SGHNT, CDR2 YYREEE (reference sequence). V was clipped by 4 bases and J by 4 bases; unmatched bases: 9. The CDR3 contains 15 residues. DNA of the CDR3: TGTGCCAGCAGCGGGGCACGGGGGGGAGGAGAGACCCAGTACTTC. It translates to CASSGARGGGETQYF.

The V gene is TRBV29-1, the J gene TRBJ1-1, with 9 bases fitting TRBD1. Per the germline V gene, CDR1 is SQVTM and CDR2 is ANQGSEA. The CDR3 has 14 amino acids. J gave up 5 bases and V 4 bases, and 8 bases lay outside the gene matches. The CDR3, as DNA: TGCAGCGTTGCCGTCGGGACAGGGCTGACTGAAGCTTTCTTT. Protein product: CSVAVGTGLTEAFF.